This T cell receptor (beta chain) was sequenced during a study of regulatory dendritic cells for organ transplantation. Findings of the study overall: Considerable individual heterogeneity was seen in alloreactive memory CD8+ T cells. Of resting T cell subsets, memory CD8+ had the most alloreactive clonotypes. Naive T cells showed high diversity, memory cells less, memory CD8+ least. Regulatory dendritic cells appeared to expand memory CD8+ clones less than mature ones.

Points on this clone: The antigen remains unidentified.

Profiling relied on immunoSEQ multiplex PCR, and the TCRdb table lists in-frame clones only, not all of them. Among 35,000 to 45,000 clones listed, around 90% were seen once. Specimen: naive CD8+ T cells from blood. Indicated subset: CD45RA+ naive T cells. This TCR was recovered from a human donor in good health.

This CDR3 reads CASSQDGDYEQYF. The DNA of the CDR3 is TGCGCCAGCAGCCAAGATGGGGACTACGAGCAGTACTTC. The gene calls are TRBV4-1 and TRBJ2-7; no reliable D call. Trimming shortened V by 0 bases and J by 3 bases, and 6 bases separated the two germline ends. The CDR3 is 13 residues long. The germline V gene has CDR1 MGHRA and CDR2 YSYEKL.